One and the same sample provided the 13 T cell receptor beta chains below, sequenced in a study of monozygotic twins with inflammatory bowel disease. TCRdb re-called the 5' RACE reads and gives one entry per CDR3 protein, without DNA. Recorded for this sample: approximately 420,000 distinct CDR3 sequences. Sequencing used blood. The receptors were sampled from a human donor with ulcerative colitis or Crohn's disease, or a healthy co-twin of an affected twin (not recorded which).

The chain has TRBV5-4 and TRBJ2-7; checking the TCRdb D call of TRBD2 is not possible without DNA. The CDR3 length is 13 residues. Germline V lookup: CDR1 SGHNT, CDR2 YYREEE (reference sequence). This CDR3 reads CASSPAAGNEQYF. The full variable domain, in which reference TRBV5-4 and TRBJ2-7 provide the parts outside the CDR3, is ETGVTQSPTHLIKTRGQQVTLRCSSQSGHNTVSWYQQALGQGPQFIFQYYREEENGRGNFPPRFSGLQFPNYSSELNVNALELDDSALYLCASSPAAGNEQYFGPGTRLTVT.

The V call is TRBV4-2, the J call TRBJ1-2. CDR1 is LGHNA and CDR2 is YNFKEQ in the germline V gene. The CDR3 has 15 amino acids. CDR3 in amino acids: CASSQVGGLDYGYTF.

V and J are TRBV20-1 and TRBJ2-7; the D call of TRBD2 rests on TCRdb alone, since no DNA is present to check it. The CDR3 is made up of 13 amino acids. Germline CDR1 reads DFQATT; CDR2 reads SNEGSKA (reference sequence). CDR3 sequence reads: CSARDGTSPEQYF.

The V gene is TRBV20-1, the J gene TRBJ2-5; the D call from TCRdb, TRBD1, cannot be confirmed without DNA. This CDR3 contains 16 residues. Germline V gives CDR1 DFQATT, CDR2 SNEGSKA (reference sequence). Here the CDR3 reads CSAEPPGQGSGETQYF.

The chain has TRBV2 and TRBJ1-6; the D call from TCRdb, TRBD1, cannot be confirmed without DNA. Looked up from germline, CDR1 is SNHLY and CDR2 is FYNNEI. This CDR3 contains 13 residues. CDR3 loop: CASKGIQGSPLHF.

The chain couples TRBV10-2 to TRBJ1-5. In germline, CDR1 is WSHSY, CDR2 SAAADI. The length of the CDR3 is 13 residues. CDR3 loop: CASRDNSNQPQHF.

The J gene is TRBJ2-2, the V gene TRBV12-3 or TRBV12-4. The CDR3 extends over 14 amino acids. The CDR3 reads CASRATGSPGELFF.

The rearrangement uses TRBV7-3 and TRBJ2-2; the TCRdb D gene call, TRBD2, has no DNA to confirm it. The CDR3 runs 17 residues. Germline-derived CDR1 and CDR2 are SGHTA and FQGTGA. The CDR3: CASSLYASGGLGGELFF.

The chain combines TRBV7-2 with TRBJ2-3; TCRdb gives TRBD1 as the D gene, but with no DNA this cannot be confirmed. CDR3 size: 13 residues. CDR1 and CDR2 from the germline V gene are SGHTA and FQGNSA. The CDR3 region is CASSTQGADTQYF. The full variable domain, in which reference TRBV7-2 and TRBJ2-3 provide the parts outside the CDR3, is GAGVSQSPSNKVTEKGKDVELRCDPISGHTALYWYRQSLGQGLEFLIYFQGNSAPDKSGLPSDRFSAERTGGSVSTLTIQRTQQEDSAVYLCASSTQGADTQYFGPGTRLTVL.

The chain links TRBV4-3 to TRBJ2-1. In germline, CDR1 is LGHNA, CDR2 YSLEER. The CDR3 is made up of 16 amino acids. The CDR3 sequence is CASSQDLTSSYNEQFF.

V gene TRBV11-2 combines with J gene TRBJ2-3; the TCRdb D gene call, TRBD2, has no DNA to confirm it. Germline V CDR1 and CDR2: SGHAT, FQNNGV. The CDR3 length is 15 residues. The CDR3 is CASSRTGGPENTQYF.

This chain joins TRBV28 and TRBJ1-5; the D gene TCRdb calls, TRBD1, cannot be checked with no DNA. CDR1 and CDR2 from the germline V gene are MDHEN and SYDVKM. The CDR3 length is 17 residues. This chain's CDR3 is CASRSYSGTGFFQPQHF.

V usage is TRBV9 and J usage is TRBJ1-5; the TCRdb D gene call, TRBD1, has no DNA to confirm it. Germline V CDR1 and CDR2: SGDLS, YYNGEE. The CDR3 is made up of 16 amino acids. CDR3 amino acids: CASSVGPGQGNQPQHF.